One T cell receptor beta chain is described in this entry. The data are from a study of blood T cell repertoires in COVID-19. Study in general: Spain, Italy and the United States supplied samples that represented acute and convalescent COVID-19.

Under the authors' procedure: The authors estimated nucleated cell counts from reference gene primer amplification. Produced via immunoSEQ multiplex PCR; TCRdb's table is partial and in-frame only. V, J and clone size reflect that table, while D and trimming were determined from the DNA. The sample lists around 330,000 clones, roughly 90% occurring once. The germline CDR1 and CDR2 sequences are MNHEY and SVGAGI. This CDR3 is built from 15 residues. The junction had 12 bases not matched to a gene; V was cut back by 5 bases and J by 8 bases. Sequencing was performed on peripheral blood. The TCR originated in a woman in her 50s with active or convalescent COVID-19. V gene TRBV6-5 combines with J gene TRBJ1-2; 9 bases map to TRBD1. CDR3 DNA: TGTGCCAGCAGTCGAACCCCACAGGGGGCAGGGGGCTACACCTTC. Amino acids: CASSRTPQGAGGYTF.